The rows below give T cell receptor beta chains drawn from one sample of a study of CD8+ T cells in alopecia areata. The table came from immunoSEQ multiplex PCR; TCRdb's copy has only in-frame clones and leaves some out. The repertoire holds 170,000 or so clones, with under 60% as singletons. The sequencing used CD8+ T cells sorted from blood, collected at week 24, from a patient treated with tofacitinib. These receptors all stem from a human donor with alopecia areata. The CDR3 runs from the conserved cysteine through the conserved F or W. The order of the fields is CDR3 length, clone size, V gene, J gene, D gene, CDR3 DNA, CDR3 protein. D genes are given only for firm matches. Clone size, where shown, is once, few, many, or a class for clones that have expanded.

>14|-|TRBV4-1|TRBJ2-5|TRBD2
TGCGCCAGCAGCCCCGGGGGGGGTCGAGAGACCCAGTACTTC
CASSPGGGRETQYF
>13|-|TRBV5-1|TRBJ2-1|-
TGCGCCAGCAGCTTGCTTGCATTTAATGAGCAGTTCTTC
CASSLLAFNEQFF
>14|-|TRBV30|TRBJ1-5|-
TGTGCCTGGAGCAACAGGGTAGGCTATCAGCCCCAGCATTTT
CAWSNRVGYQPQHF
>14|-|TRBV15|TRBJ2-3|-
TGTGCCACCAGCAGACAGCGCAGTTTAGATACGCAGTATTTT
CATSRQRSLDTQYF
>17|-|TRBV4-2|TRBJ2-3|-
TGTGCCAGCAGCCAACATCTAGCGTACTCGAGCACAGATACGCAGTATTTT
CASSQHLAYSSTDTQYF
>12|-|TRBV13|TRBJ1-1|-
TGTGCCAGCAGCCCCGGGACATATGAAGCTTTCTTT
CASSPGTYEAFF
>12|few|TRBV7-9|TRBJ1-1|-
TGTGCCAGCAGCCCGTCGAACACTGAAGCTTTCTTT
CASSPSNTEAFF
>14|few|TRBV2|TRBJ1-1|TRBD1
TGTGCCAGCAGTCTGGACAGGAGGAACACTGAAGCTTTCTTT
CASSLDRRNTEAFF
>12|-|TRBV7-6|TRBJ1-1|-
TGTGCCAGCAGCCCCGGACGGAGTGAAGCTTTCTTT
CASSPGRSEAFF
>16|-|TRBV6-5|TRBJ2-2|-
TGTGCCAGCAGTTCGAGAGACAACTGGGGAAGCGGGGAGCTGTTTTTT
CASSSRDNWGSGELFF
>13|-|TRBV30|TRBJ1-2|-
TGTGCCTGGAGTGTATTTTTTCCGGCTGGCTACACCTTC
CAWSVFFPAGYTF